Listed below are T cell receptor beta chains from one sample, sequenced in a study of blood T cells in healthy people across ages. TCRdb passed the 5' RACE reads through MiXCR, listing each CDR3 protein once. The sample records around 1.5 million distinct CDR3 sequences, around 35% being singletons. The sample comprised blood. The receptors come from a woman in her twenties or thirties in good health. The CDR3 runs from the conserved cysteine through the conserved F or W. Fields, in order: clone size, V gene, D gene, J gene, CDR3 DNA, CDR3 protein. D genes are given only for firm matches. Part of the rows lack a size; the others show once, few, many or a class for expanded clones.

few	TRBV28	NA	TRBJ1-1	TGTGCCAGCAGTACCACCGCCCGACAAGGACCTGAAGCTTTCTTT	CASSTTARQGPEAFF
NA	TRBV7-6	TRBD2	TRBJ2-1	TGTGCCAGCGGCTTAGCGGGACTAGCGGGCTCTGAGCAGTTCTTC	CASGLAGLAGSEQFF
NA	TRBV7-3	TRBD2	TRBJ2-5	TGTGCCAGCAGCCATGGAGGACTAGTTCGGGAGACCCAGTACTTC	CASSHGGLVRETQYF
NA	TRBV2	TRBD1	TRBJ2-5	TGTGCCAGCAGGGACCCGACAGGGGGAGAAAAGACCCAGTACTTC	CASRDPTGGEKTQYF
NA	TRBV2	NA	TRBJ1-5	TGTGCCAGCAGTGAAGCAAGACGTACGGGTCAGCCCCAGCATTTT	CASSEARRTGQPQHF
few	TRBV30	NA	TRBJ1-5	TGTGCCTGGAGTGGGGCAGGAGGGTGGAATCAGCCCCAGCATTTT	CAWSGAGGWNQPQHF
NA	TRBV3-1	NA	TRBJ2-7	TGTGCCAGCAGCCAAGGTCTAACAGGGAGCTCCTACGAGCAGTACTTC	CASSQGLTGSSYEQYF
once	TRBV5-6	NA	TRBJ2-2	TGTGCCAGCAGCGCCAGGAGCGGGGAGCTGTTTTTT	CASSARSGELFF
few	TRBV9	NA	TRBJ2-6	TGTGCCAGCAGCGTAGTTAACTCTGGGGCCAACGTCCTGACTTTC	CASSVVNSGANVLTF
once	TRBV5-1	TRBD1	TRBJ2-3	TGCGCCAGCAGCTTGACTCTTGTTGGGCAGGGGGACGGAGATACGCAGTATTTT	CASSLTLVGQGDGDTQYF
many	TRBV5-1	NA	TRBJ1-4	TGCGCCAGCAGCTTGGGGCGGTGGGATAATGAAAAACTGTTTTTT	CASSLGRWDNEKLFF
few	TRBV9	NA	TRBJ2-6	TGTGCCAGCAGCGGTGGGACCTCTGGGGCCAACGTCCTGACTTTC	CASSGGTSGANVLTF
NA	TRBV27	TRBD2	TRBJ2-1	TGTGCCAGCAGAGGGGCTAGCGGGATCTTGGGCCTCAATCAGCAGTTCTTC	CASRGASGILGLNQQFF
many	TRBV7-6	TRBD1	TRBJ2-7	TGTGCCAGCCGGGACAGGGGTTCCTACGAGCAGTACTTC	CASRDRGSYEQYF
few	TRBV20-1	TRBD2	TRBJ2-5	TGCAGTGCTAGAGACCGGGGGAGGGCGGCTGTTGAGACCCAGTACTTC	CSARDRGRAAVETQYF
many	TRBV29-1	NA	TRBJ2-7	TGCAGCGTTGGGACCTGGGGGTCCTACGAGCAGTACTTC	CSVGTWGSYEQYF
NA	TRBV7-2	TRBD2	TRBJ2-1	TGTGCCAGCAGCTTTACTAGCGGGAATTTCAATGAGCAGTTCTTC	CASSFTSGNFNEQFF
NA	TRBV15	TRBD1	TRBJ2-7	TGTGCCACCAGCAGAGATAATCGGAACAGGGGCCACGAGCAGTACTTC	CATSRDNRNRGHEQYF
NA	TRBV11-1	NA	TRBJ2-7	TGTGCCAGCAGTTTACAGGGCTGCGAGCAGTACTTC	CASSLQGCEQYF
NA	TRBV18	NA	TRBJ1-1	TGTGCCAGCTCACCTCAAATAATGAACACTGAAGCTTTCTTT	CASSPQIMNTEAFF
NA	TRBV4-3	NA	TRBJ1-1	TGCGCCAGCAGCCAAGCTTCGAATTTGAACACTGAAGCTTTCTTT	CASSQASNLNTEAFF
once	TRBV10-1	TRBD2	TRBJ2-3	TGCGCCAGCAGTGACACTAGCGGGGAGACAGATACGCAGTATTTT	CASSDTSGETDTQYF
few	TRBV6-1	TRBD1	TRBJ2-1	TGTGCCAGCATTTCGAGACAGGGCCCATACAATGAGCAGTTCTTC	CASISRQGPYNEQFF
few	TRBV28	NA	TRBJ2-1	TGTGCCAGCAGTCCCAACTCCCCGGGTCGGCAGTTCTTC	CASSPNSPGRQFF
few	TRBV10-3	NA	TRBJ1-5	TGTGCCATCAGCGCCGGCGGGGGCAATCAGCCCCAGCATTTT	CAISAGGGNQPQHF
few	TRBV20-1	NA	TRBJ1-2	TGCAGTGCTAGAGATCTGGCAGGAATATCCTATGGCTCCACCTTC	CSARDLAGISYGSTF
NA	TRBV7-9	TRBD1	TRBJ1-2	TGTGCCAGCAGCGTGTTCACAGGGGGCATTGTCTACACCTTC	CASSVFTGGIVYTF
NA	TRBV27	NA	TRBJ1-1	TGTGCCAGCAGTTTTGGAGTGAGCACTGAAGCTTTCTTT	CASSFGVSTEAFF
NA	TRBV12-3/TRBV12-4	TRBD1	TRBJ1-2	TGTGCCAGCAGTCCAGGTGCAGGGGGCAGGAGCTATGGCTACACCTTC	CASSPGAGGRSYGYTF
NA	TRBV3-1	TRBD2	TRBJ2-7	TGTGCCAGCAGCCGCCGACTAGCTAGCAATGAGCAGTACTTC	CASSRRLASNEQYF
NA	TRBV7-8	TRBD2	TRBJ2-5	TGTGCCAGCAGCCCGTTCGGCGGGGGGAGGGAGACCCAGTACTTC	CASSPFGGGRETQYF
NA	TRBV2	NA	TRBJ2-1	TGTGCCAGCAGTCCGACTATATCATACAATGAGCAGTTCTTC	CASSPTISYNEQFF
many	TRBV5-1	NA	TRBJ2-3	TGCGCCAGCAGCTTGGACACCCCTGCCACAGATACGCAGTATTTT	CASSLDTPATDTQYF
few	TRBV5-1	NA	TRBJ1-1	TGCGCCAGCAGCTTGGCAGCAACAGCGAACACTGAAGCTTTCTTT	CASSLAATANTEAFF
few	TRBV7-9	TRBD2	TRBJ2-5	TGTGCCAGCAGCTTAGGAGCTAGCGGGGACGCCCGGGAGTACTTC	CASSLGASGDAREYF
NA	TRBV4-2	TRBD1	TRBJ1-4	TGTGCCAGCAGCCAAGGTCAAGGACAGGGAAACGAAAAACTGTTTTTT	CASSQGQGQGNEKLFF
NA	TRBV12-3/TRBV12-4	NA	TRBJ2-5	TGTGCCAGTAGACGAGGAGCGGCTATCCAAGAGACCCAGTACTTC	CASRRGAAIQETQYF
NA	TRBV28	TRBD2	TRBJ2-7	TGTGCCAGCAGCCCCTCGACTAGCGGGACTGGCTACGAGCAGTACTTC	CASSPSTSGTGYEQYF
few	TRBV15	NA	TRBJ2-1	TGTGCCACCAGCAGAGACGACAGCTCCTACAATGAGCAGTTCTTC	CATSRDDSSYNEQFF
few	TRBV10-3	TRBD2	TRBJ2-7	TGTGCCACTGGACTAGCACTCACCTACGAGCAGTACTTC	CATGLALTYEQYF
NA	TRBV14	NA	TRBJ1-2	TGTGCCAGCGGCAGGGTAGCTAACTATGGCTACACCTTC	CASGRVANYGYTF
NA	TRBV5-1	NA	TRBJ2-3	TGCGCCAGCAGCGGGACCACGCTGCTGGGTACGCAGTATTTT	CASSGTTLLGTQYF
few	TRBV5-1	NA	TRBJ2-7	TGCGCCAGCAGTCATCGGACAAATACCTACGAGCAGTACTTC	CASSHRTNTYEQYF
NA	TRBV20-1	NA	TRBJ2-7	TGCAGTGCCCCAAAAGCCAAAGACTCCTACGAGCAGTACTTC	CSAPKAKDSYEQYF
NA	TRBV9	NA	TRBJ2-1	TGTGCCAGCTCCGGGGAGGCTTCCTACAATGAGCAGTTCTTC	CASSGEASYNEQFF